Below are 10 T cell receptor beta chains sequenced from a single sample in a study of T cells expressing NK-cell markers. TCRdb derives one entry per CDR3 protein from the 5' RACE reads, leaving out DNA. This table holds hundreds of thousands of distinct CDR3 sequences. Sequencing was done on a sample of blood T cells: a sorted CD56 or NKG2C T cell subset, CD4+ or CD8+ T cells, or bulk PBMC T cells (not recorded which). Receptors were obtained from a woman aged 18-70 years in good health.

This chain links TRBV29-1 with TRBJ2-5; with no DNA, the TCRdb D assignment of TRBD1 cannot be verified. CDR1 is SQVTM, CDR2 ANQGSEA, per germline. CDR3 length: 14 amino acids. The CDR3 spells CSVERQAQGETQYF.

Here the CDR3 reads CASSKRTSQFF. The chain recombines TRBV6-2 or TRBV6-3 with TRBJ2-1; TCRdb lists TRBD2, though no DNA is available to test this call. The CDR3 sequence is 11 residues long. The germline gives CDR1 MNHEY, CDR2 SVGEGT.

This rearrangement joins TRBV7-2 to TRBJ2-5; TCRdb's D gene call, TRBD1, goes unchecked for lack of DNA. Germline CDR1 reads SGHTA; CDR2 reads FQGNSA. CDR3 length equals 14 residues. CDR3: CASSLVPGHETQYF.

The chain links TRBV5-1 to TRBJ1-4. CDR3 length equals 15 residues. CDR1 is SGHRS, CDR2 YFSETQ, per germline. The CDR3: CASSLEPRSGEKLFF.

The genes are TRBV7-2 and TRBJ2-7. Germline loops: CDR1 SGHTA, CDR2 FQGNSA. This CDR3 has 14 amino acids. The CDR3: CASSRPPAFYEQYF.

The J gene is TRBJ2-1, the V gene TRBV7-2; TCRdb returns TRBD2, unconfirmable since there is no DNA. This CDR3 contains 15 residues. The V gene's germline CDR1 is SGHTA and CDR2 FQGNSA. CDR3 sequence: CASSLRTSGSYEQFF.

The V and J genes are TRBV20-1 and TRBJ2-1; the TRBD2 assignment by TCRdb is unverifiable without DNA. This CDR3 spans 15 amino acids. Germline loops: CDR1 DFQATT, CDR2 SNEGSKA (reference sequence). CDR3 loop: CSALRGGSSYNEQFF.

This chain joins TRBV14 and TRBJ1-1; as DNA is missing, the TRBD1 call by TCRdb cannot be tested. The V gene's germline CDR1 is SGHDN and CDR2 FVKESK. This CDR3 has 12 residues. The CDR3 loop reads CASSRQGAKAFF.

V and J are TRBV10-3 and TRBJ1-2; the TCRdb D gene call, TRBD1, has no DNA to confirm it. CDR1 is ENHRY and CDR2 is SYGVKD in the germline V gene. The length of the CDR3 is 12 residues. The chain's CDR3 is CASATDYYGYTF.

This CDR3 reads CSSRDRDYEQYF. The rearrangement uses TRBV29-1 and TRBJ2-7; TCRdb selects TRBD1, and the lack of DNA leaves this call unchecked. The CDR3 sequence is 12 residues long. Germline V gene data show CDR1 as SQVTM and CDR2 as ANQGSEA.